There are a few counts of the clone carrying this TCR beta chain. TCRdb redid the calling of the 5' RACE reads with MiXCR, one entry per CDR3 protein. The table records around 320,000 distinct CDR3 sequences, roughly a tenth of them present only once. This sample is drawn from a study of T cells after yellow fever vaccination. The CDR3 runs to 14 residues. V trimming: 4 bases; J trimming: 5 bases; junction bases outside the gene matches: 7. Germline values: CDR1 MNHNS, CDR2 SASEGT. The sequencing here drew on CD4+ T cells sorted from PBMCs, taken 45 days after the yellow fever booster vaccination. This clonotype originated in a man aged 18 to 30 who received the YFV17D yellow fever vaccine. The chain links TRBV6-1 to TRBJ1-2; 7 nucleotides match TRBD1. The DNA for the CDR3 is TGTGCCAGCAGTGGACAGGAGGGGGCTTATGGCTACACCTTC. Its protein product is CASSGQEGAYGYTF.